This T cell receptor beta chain originates from a study of T cell repertoires in cytomegalovirus infection. This clonotype was counted at least ten times. Germline CDR1 reads SGHTA; CDR2 reads FQGNSA. With 4 bases removed from V and 1 base from J, the gap between germline ends came to 10 bases. The length of the CDR3 is 14 residues. MiXCR, applied by TCRdb to the reads, yields one record per CDR3 protein. The data hold hundreds of thousands of distinct CDR3 sequences, with under 20% observed a single time. This receptor was obtained from a human donor in good health (CMV status not recorded). Some clones in this sample may be carry-over from other donors' samples. Sequencing was carried out using PBMCs. The V gene is TRBV7-2, the J gene TRBJ1-1; no clear D. In DNA form, the CDR3 reads TGTGCCAGCAGCTCGTCCCACTCGAACACTGAAGCTTTCTTT. Residues: CASSSSHSNTEAFF.